This TCR beta chain was recorded in a study of CD8 T cell repertoires and HIV-1 epitope variants (dated by TCRdb to 2019 to 2021). A note on the overall study: In separate culture wells, T cells were stimulated with each of twenty-five peptides that represented autologous and known Gag and Nef epitope variants. Among the control conditions were a peptide pool of CMV, EBV and flu, the Ebola AY9 epitope serving as a negative control, and a well with no peptide. Tested epitopes included three Gag epitope families and Nef HW9 and YT9. T cells were enriched using the EasySep Human T Cell Enrichment Kit and then co-cultured with an equal number of autologous T cell-negative cells acting as antigen-presenting cells. Cultures were maintained for around eleven days in IMDM with gentamicin, and half-media changes adding IL-2, IL-7 and IL-15 were performed on days 3 and 7. An aliquot of 1M T cells was saved as an uncultured baseline condition, separate from the approximately 75 T cell cultures. A total of around 80 T cell cultures were run, with each culture condition done in triplicate except for one peptide, which was done in duplicate. Broad study findings and their caveats: The Nef KF9 family was recognized by five clonotypes and the HW9 family by one, and no responses to the TAALDMSHF plasma variant were observed. Only TCR beta chains were identified by the assay, and proliferation to antigen, not T cell function or cytokine profile, was indicated. Of the nine antigen-specific TCR beta clonotypes identified, roughly 6 appeared cross-reactive for autologous or known escape epitope variants.

Sequencing of TCR beta CDR3 regions was performed at survey depth on the immunoSEQ platform. The QIAamp DNA micro kit was used to extract genomic DNA from every cultured and uncultured CD8+ T cell population. From the authors' description of their analysis: Samples with fewer than 5,000 productive reads were excluded, which removed about 7% of the roughly 80 HIV peptide-stimulated cultures. A MANAFEST web app trimmed sequences to CDR3 and removed nonproductive sequences, CDR3s under 5 amino acids, and those not starting C or ending F/W. To count as antigen-specific, a clonotype had to be expanded in at least 2 of 3 replicates compared with the no-peptide control at FDR 0.01, and only within one epitope family. Specific clonotypes also needed at least fivefold higher frequency than in wells stimulated with peptides from other epitope families. Sourced from immuneACCESS, this table was stored by TCRdb with only in-frame sequences that have V and J called. A share of the clones is absent; for the studies checked, an unresolved V gene accounts for under half, and the remainder has no known explanation. V and J calls and clone size are those listed in that table; D and trimming were worked out from the DNA. This sample is represented by roughly 5,600 clones; less than 65% of them were singletons. The biggest ten clones account for 43% of the sample.

CDR1 MNHNY and CDR2 SVGAGI were looked up in the germline V gene (reference sequence). V is shortened by 3 bases, J by 2 bases, and the region joining them spans 11 bases. Including the terminal cysteine and phenylalanine, the CDR3 comprises 14 residues. The sequence is cut down to CDR3 DNA, 42 bases in frame from base 1. The EasySep Human CD8+ T Cell Enrichment Kit was used on day 10 to isolate CD8+ T cells from every culture. Regarding this clone: The clone's antigen remains unknown. Base quality data are lacking; no much larger clone is found one base away.

Sequencing used cultured CD8+ T cells derived from PBMCs. The TCR sequence derives from a male donor with HIV. The rearranged chain carries TRBV6-6 and TRBJ2-7; no D gene can be assigned with confidence. The nucleotide sequence reads as follows: TGTGCCAGCAGTTATTCCGGGCCCACCTACGAGCAGTACTTC. Protein translation: CASSYSGPTYEQYF.